Shown below are 22 T cell receptor beta chains from a single sample sequenced in a study of T-cell reconstitution after alpha-beta-depleted transplantation in children. The library targeted TCRbeta and was prepared with unique molecular identifiers. TCRdb recomputed calls from the PCR reads with MiXCR, one row per CDR3 protein. This repertoire shows roughly 100,000 distinct CDR3 sequences, 7% to 10% found once; its top ten account for 6.9%. The source material was PBMCs from the stem cell graft donor, sampled from the stem cell graft. The receptor set was obtained from a human donor who donated a stem cell graft to a child with congenital amegakaryocytic thrombocytopenia.

This clonotype was counted many times. The chain couples TRBV27 to TRBJ1-5; D not resolved. The CDR3 extends over 10 amino acids. Trimming took 8 bases from V and 4 from J, leaving 3 bases between them. Germline V CDR1 and CDR2: MNHEY, SMNVEV (reference sequence). The CDR3 loop is CASLNQPQHF. As DNA, the CDR3 is TGTGCCAGCTTAAATCAGCCCCAGCATTTT.

This clonotype was seen ten or more times. The chain uses TRBV9 and TRBJ2-1; D may be TRBD1 (5 bases). CDR1 is SGDLS and CDR2 is YYNGEE in the germline V gene. The V and J ends lost 3 bases and 0 bases respectively, with 7 bases between them. This CDR3 comprises 14 residues. In nucleotides, the CDR3 is TGTGCCAGCAGCGAGGGGCGCTCCTACAATGAGCAGTTCTTC. Translated, it gives CASSEGRSYNEQFF.

There are many counts of this clonotype. This rearrangement joins TRBV15 to TRBJ1-5; 8 bases are a match to TRBD1. The V gene's germline CDR1 is LNHNV and CDR2 YYDKDF (reference sequence). With 0 bases clipped from V and 11 bases from J, the junction kept 3 bases outside the gene matches. The CDR3 spans 13 residues. The CDR3: CATSRDPDRAQHF. The CDR3 region has the DNA TGTGCCACCAGCAGAGATCCGGACAGGGCCCAGCATTTT. The full variable domain, rest sourced from reference TRBV15 and TRBJ1-5, is DAMVIQNPRYQVTQFGKPVTLSCSQTLNHNVMYWYQQKSSQAPKLLFHYYDKDFNNEADTPDNFQSRRPNTSFCFLDIRSPGLGDTAMYLCATSRDPDRAQHFGDGTRLSIL.

This clonotype was found many times. The chain combines TRBV5-6 with TRBJ1-1; 8 bases are shared with TRBD1. With V trimmed by 1 base and J by 5 bases, 4 bases remained unmatched. Germline-derived CDR1 and CDR2 are SGHDT and YYEEEE. CDR3 length: 14 amino acids. CDR3 residues: CASSLTGGWTEAFF. CDR3 sequence (DNA): TGTGCCAGCAGCTTGACAGGGGGGTGGACTGAAGCTTTCTTT.

This clonotype came up a few times. The rearrangement links TRBV7-9 to TRBJ1-1; 7 nucleotides align to TRBD1. The germline CDR1 and CDR2 sequences are SEHNR and FQNEAQ (reference sequence). The CDR3 is 15 residues long. V lost 6 bases to trimming and J lost 2 bases; unmatched junction nucleotides: 9. The CDR3 DNA sequence: TGTGCCAGCAGACTTTTGACAGGGATAAACACTGAAGCTTTCTTT. Translation gives CASRLLTGINTEAFF.

The chain is built from TRBV4-2 and TRBJ2-1; TRBD1 matches 11 bases. Per germline, CDR1 LGHNA and CDR2 YNFKEQ. J was trimmed by 7 bases and V by 3 bases; bases with no gene match: 5. The CDR3 spans 15 residues. The CDR3 protein is CASSQGQGGRNEQFF. The DNA for the CDR3 is TGTGCCAGCAGCCAGGGACAGGGGGGGAGAAATGAGCAGTTCTTC.

This clonotype was picked up many times. The J gene is TRBJ2-7, the V gene TRBV20-1; maybe TRBD1 (5 bases). The CDR3 has 14 amino acids. Germline assignment: CDR1 DFQATT and CDR2 SNEGSKA (reference sequence). The V end was cut by 0 bases, the J end by 5 bases, with 14 bases between. The CDR3 region has the DNA TGCAGTGCTAGAGATATGTCTGGGGCCCACGAGCAGTACTTC. Amino acids: CSARDMSGAHEQYF.

This clonotype was recorded many times. The V gene is TRBV3-1, the J gene TRBJ1-5; D is uncertain. Germline CDR1 LGHDT, CDR2 YNNKEL (reference sequence). Trimming removed 4 bases at V and 3 bases at J, with 16 bases between. The CDR3 covers 16 residues. The CDR3 is CASSPSGEVLNQPQHF. DNA of the CDR3: TGTGCCAGCAGCCCATCCGGGGAGGTTCTCAATCAGCCCCAGCATTTT.

In this sample, this clonotype turned up many times. J is TRBJ1-2 and V is TRBV14; tentative D call: TRBD1 (5 bases). V dropped 3 bases and J dropped 5 bases, with 7 bases sitting between them. Germline-derived CDR1 and CDR2 are SGHDN and FVKESK. The CDR3 is 12 amino acids. The CDR3, as DNA: TGTGCCAGCAGCCAGCGGACATATGGCTACACCTTC. This sequence encodes CASSQRTYGYTF.

V and J are TRBV10-3 and TRBJ2-7, with TRBD1 as a possible D gene (6 bases). Germline assignment: CDR1 ENHRY and CDR2 SYGVKD. Trimming removed 6 bases from V and 0 bases from J, with 12 bases in between. This CDR3 contains 14 residues. The CDR3 is CAISPGQSSYEQYF. The CDR3 DNA sequence: TGTGCCATCAGCCCTGGACAGAGCTCCTACGAGCAGTACTTC.

This clonotype came up many times. V gene TRBV12-3 or TRBV12-4 combines with J gene TRBJ2-7; 8 nucleotides agree with TRBD2. The CDR3 has 15 residues. V was pared by 6 bases and J by 5 bases, with 12 bases of the junction left unmatched. The CDR3 is CASSPDGRAFNEQYF. In DNA form, the CDR3 reads TGTGCCAGCAGCCCCGACGGGAGGGCATTCAACGAGCAGTACTTC.

The chain employs TRBV30 and TRBJ1-2; 8 bases align to TRBD1. The V gene end was trimmed by 3 bases and the J gene end by 8 bases; junction bases not matched to a gene: 8. The CDR3 loop spans 13 amino acids. Looked up from germline, CDR1 is GTSNPN and CDR2 is SVGIG (reference sequence). The chain's CDR3 is CAWRRGTGLGYTF. DNA of the CDR3: TGTGCCTGGAGGAGGGGGACAGGTCTCGGCTACACCTTC.

In its sample, this clonotype was seen many times. This sequence joins TRBV6-1 and TRBJ2-1; TRBD2 aligns across 7 bases. V lost 0 bases to trimming and J lost 1 base; unmatched junction nucleotides: 0. The CDR3 loop spans 15 amino acids. Germline-derived CDR1 and CDR2 are MNHNS and SASEGT. CDR3 amino acids: CASSEASGSYNEQFF. CDR3 DNA sequence: TGTGCCAGCAGTGAAGCTAGCGGGTCCTACAATGAGCAGTTCTTC.

Many counts were recorded for this clonotype. The chain employs TRBV6-2 or TRBV6-3 and TRBJ2-1, with 14 bases matching TRBD2. The germline gives CDR1 MNHEY, CDR2 SVGEGT. J gave up 15 bases and V 2 bases, and 6 bases lay outside the gene matches. There are 14 residues in the CDR3. Here the CDR3 DNA reads TGTGCCAGCAGTTACGCTGGACTAGCGGGAGGTTTGTTCTTC. Its protein is CASSYAGLAGGLFF.

There are many counts of this clonotype. The chain joins TRBV7-2 to TRBJ2-7; D is unresolved. Trimming shortened V by 0 bases and J by 2 bases, and 8 bases separated the two germline ends. Looked up from germline, CDR1 is SGHTA and CDR2 is FQGNSA. The CDR3 has 14 amino acids. This CDR3 is CASSLAGLPYEQYF. For the CDR3, the DNA is TGTGCCAGCAGCTTAGCGGGTCTTCCCTACGAGCAGTACTTC.

Concerning this clonotype: A read error may explain this, as a much larger clone is one base away. The chain uses TRBV20-1 and TRBJ2-7; 9 bases map to TRBD2. V lost 5 bases and J lost 7; bases outside the gene matches: 18. The germline gives CDR1 DFQATT, CDR2 SNEGSKA (reference sequence). The CDR3 is 16 amino acids. CDR3 amino acids: CSAEPLGREGLREQYF. The CDR3 coding sequence is TGCAGTGCTGAACCCCTGGGGCGGGAGGGCCTGCGTGAGCAGTACTTC.

This clonotype was seen many times. This chain links TRBV28 with TRBJ2-7; perhaps TRBD1 as D (7 bases). The CDR3 contains 16 residues. Germline loops: CDR1 MDHEN, CDR2 SYDVKM. Trimming took off 5 bases at V and 3 bases at J, with 20 bases between the two ends. The CDR3 loop is CASSDPRQGGNYEQYF. DNA for the CDR3: TGTGCCAGCAGTGACCCCCGACAGGGAGGTAACTACGAGCAGTACTTC.

This clonotype was counted at least ten times. V is TRBV7-2 and J is TRBJ1-5, with D unresolved. Deletions cut 6 bases from V and 4 bases from J, with 7 bases between. CDR3 length equals 12 residues. Germline loops: CDR1 SGHTA, CDR2 FQGNSA. CDR3: CASSRDNQPQHF. The CDR3 DNA reads TGTGCCAGCAGTCGCGATAATCAGCCCCAGCATTTT.

V gene TRBV5-6 combines with J gene TRBJ2-3; TRBD2 matches at 10 bases. Trimming cost V 4 bases and J 2 bases; bases outside gene matches: 4. In germline, CDR1 is SGHDT, CDR2 YYEEEE. The CDR3 runs 15 residues. Here the CDR3 DNA reads TGTGCCAGCAGCCTGGGACTAGCGTCCACAGATACGCAGTATTTT. Encoded protein: CASSLGLASTDTQYF.

This clonotype is labeled medium-sized. This rearrangement joins TRBV5-1 to TRBJ2-7; a possible D gene is TRBD1 (6 bases). Germline V gene data show CDR1 as SGHRS and CDR2 as YFSETQ. This CDR3 region has 14 residues. V was trimmed by 4 bases and J by 6 bases, leaving 17 bases between them. The CDR3 loop reads CASSESRGSGEQYF. The CDR3 DNA reads as TGCGCCAGCAGCGAATCAAGGGGGTCGGGCGAGCAGTACTTC.

About this clonotype itself: A much larger clonotype is one base distant, so this may be a read error. This chain links TRBV5-1 with TRBJ1-1; TRBD1 might be the D (6 bases). Germline lookup yields CDR1 SGHRS and CDR2 YFSETQ. The CDR3 totals 15 residues. The V gene lost 0 bases and the J gene lost 4 bases, with 13 bases spanning the gap. CDR3: CASSLEAPGATEAFF. CDR3 nucleotide sequence: TGCGCCAGCAGCTTGGAGGCTCCGGGGGCCACTGAAGCTTTCTTT.

Many counts were recorded for this clonotype. The rearrangement joins TRBV7-2 to TRBJ2-7; 8 bases map to TRBD1. Germline V gene lookup returns CDR1 SGHTA and CDR2 FQGNSA. V dropped 5 bases and J dropped 2; count of bases not matched to a gene: 5. The CDR3 sequence is 14 residues long. The CDR3 nucleotides are TGTGCCAGCAGCATCGACAGGGGACCCTACGAGCAGTACTTC. The encoded protein is CASSIDRGPYEQYF.